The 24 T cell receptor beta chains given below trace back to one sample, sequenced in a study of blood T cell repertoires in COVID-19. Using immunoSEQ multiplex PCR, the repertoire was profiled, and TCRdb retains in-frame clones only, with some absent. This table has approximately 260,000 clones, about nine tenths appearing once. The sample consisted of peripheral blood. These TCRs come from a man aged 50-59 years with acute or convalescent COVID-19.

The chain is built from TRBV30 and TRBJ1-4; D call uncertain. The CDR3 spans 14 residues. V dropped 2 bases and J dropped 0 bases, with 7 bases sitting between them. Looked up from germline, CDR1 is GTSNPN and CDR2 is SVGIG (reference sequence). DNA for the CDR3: TGTGCCTGGAGTTTAGCAGCAACTAATGAAAAACTGTTTTTT. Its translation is CAWSLAATNEKLFF.

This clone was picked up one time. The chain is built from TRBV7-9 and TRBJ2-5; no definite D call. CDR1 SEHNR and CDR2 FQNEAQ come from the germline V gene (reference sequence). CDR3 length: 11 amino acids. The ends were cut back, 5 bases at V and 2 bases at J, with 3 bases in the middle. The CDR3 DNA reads TGTGCCAGCAGCCCTCAAGAGACCCAGTACTTC. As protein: CASSPQETQYF.

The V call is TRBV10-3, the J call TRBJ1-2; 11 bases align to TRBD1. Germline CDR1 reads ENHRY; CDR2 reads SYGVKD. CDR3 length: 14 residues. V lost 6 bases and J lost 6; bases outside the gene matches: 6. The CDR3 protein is CAISPSGQGDGYTF. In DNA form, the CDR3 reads TGTGCCATCAGCCCCTCGGGACAGGGGGATGGCTACACCTTC.

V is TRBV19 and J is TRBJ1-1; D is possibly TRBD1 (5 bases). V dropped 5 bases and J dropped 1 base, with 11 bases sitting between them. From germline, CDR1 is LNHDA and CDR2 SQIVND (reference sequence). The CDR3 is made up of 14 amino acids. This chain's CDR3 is CASSPKTENTEAFF. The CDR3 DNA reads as TGTGCCAGTAGTCCTAAGACAGAGAACACTGAAGCTTTCTTT.

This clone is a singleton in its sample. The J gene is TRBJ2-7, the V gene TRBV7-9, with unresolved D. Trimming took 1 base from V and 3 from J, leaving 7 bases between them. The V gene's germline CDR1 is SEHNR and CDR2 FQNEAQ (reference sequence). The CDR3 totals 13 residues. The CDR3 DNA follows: TGTGCCAGCAGCTTAGTTCGAGGCTACGAGCAGTACTTC. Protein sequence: CASSLVRGYEQYF.

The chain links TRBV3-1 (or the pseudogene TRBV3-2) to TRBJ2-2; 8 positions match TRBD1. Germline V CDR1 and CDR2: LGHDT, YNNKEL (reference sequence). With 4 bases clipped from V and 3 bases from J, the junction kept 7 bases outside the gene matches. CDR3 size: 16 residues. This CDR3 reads CASSPTGERYTGELFF. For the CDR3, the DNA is TGTGCCAGCAGCCCGACAGGGGAGCGCTACACCGGGGAGCTGTTTTTT.

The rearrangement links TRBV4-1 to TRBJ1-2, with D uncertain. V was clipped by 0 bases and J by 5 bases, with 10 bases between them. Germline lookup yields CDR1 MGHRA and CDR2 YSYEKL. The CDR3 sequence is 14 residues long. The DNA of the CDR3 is TGCGCCAGCAGCCAAGAGGCGGGAAAGTATGGCTACACCTTC. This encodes CASSQEAGKYGYTF.

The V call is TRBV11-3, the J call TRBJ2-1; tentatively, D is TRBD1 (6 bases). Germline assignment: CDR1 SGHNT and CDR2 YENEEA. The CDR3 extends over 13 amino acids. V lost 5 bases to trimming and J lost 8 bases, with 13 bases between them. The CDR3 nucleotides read TGTGCCAGCAGCCCACCCCCAGGGGATGAGCAGTTCTTC. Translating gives CASSPPPGDEQFF.

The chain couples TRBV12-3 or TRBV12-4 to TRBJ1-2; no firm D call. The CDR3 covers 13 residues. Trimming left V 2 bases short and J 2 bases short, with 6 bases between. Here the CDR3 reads CASSLQHNYGYTF. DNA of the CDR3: TGTGCCAGCAGTTTACAACACAACTATGGCTACACCTTC.

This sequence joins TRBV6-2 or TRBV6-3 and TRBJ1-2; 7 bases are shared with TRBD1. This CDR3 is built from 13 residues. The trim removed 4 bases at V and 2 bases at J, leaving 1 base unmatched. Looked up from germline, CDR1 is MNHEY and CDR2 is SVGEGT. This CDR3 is CASSSTGNYGYTF. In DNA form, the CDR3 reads TGTGCCAGCAGTTCGACAGGGAACTATGGCTACACCTTC.

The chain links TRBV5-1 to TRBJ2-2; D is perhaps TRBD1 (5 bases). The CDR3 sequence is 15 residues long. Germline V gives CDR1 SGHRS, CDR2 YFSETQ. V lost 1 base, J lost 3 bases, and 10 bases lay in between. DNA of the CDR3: TGCGCCAGCAGCTTGCAGGGCTTGGACACCGGGGAGCTGTTTTTT. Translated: CASSLQGLDTGELFF. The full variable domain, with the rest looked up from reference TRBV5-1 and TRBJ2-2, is KAGVTQTPRYLIKTRGQQVTLSCSPISGHRSVSWYQQTPGQGLQFLFEYFSETQRNKGNFPGRFSGRQFSNSRSEMNVSTLELGDSALYLCASSLQGLDTGELFFGEGSRLTVL.

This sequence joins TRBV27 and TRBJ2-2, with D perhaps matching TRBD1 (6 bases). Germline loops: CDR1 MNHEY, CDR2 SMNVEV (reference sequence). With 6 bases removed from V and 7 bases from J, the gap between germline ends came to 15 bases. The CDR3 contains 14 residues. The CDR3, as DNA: TGTGCCAGCAGAAAAACGACAGGTCGCGGGGAGCTGTTTTTT. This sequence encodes CASRKTTGRGELFF.

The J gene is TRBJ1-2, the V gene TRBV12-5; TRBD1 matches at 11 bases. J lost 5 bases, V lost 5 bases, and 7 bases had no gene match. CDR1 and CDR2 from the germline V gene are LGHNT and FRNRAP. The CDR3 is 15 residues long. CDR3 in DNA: TGTGCTAGTGGTCCCCCGGACAGGGGGCAATATGGCTACACCTTC. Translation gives CASGPPDRGQYGYTF.

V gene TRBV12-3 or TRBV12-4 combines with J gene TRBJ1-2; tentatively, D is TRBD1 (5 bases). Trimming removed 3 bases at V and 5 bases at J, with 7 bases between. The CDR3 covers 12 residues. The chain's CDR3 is CASSFRDYGYTF. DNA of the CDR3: TGTGCCAGCAGTTTCAGGGATTATGGCTACACCTTC.

The CDR3 DNA is TGTGCCAGCAGCGTAGGTGGGGGACTGCTCAATGAGCAGTTCTTC. The encoded protein is CASSVGGGLLNEQFF. The chain uses TRBV9 and TRBJ2-1; D is perhaps TRBD2 (6 bases). Germline lookup yields CDR1 SGDLS and CDR2 YYNGEE. V was clipped by 0 bases and J by 6 bases, with 13 bases between them. The CDR3 loop spans 15 amino acids.

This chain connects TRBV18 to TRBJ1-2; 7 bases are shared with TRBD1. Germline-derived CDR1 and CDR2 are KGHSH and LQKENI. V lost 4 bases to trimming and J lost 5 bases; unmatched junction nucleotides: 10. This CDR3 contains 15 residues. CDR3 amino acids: CASSLRTGLGYGYTF. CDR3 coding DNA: TGTGCCAGCTCACTCCGGACAGGATTGGGGTATGGCTACACCTTC. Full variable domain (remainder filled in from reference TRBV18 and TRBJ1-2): NAGVMQNPRHLVRRRGQEARLRCSPMKGHSHVYWYRQLPEEGLKFMVYLQKENIIDESGMPKERFSAEFPKEGPSILRIQQVVRGDSAAYFCASSLRTGLGYGYTFGSGTRLTVV.

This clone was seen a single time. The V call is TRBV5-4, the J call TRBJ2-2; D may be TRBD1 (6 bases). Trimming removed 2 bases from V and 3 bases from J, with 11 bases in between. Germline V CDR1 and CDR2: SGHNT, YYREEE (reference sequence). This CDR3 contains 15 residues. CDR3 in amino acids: CASSLGDTYTGELFF. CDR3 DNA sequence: TGTGCCAGCAGCTTAGGGGACACCTACACCGGGGAGCTGTTTTTT.

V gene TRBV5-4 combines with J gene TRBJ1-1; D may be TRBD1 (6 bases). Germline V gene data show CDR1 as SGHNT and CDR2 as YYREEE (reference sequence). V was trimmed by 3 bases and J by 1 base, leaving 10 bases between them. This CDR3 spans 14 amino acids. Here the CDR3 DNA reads TGTGCCAGCAGCTCTAAACAGGGGAACACTGAAGCTTTCTTT. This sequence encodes CASSSKQGNTEAFF.

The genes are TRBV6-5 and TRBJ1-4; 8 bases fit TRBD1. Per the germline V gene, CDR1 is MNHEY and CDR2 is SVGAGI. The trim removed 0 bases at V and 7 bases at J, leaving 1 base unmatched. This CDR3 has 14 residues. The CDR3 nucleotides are TGTGCCAGCAGTTACTCCGGACAGGGTGAAAAACTGTTTTTT. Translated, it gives CASSYSGQGEKLFF.

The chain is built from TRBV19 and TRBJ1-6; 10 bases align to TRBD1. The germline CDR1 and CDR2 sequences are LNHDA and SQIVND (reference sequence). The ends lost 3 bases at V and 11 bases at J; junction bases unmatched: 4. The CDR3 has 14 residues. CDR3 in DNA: TGTGCCAGTAGTATCGACAGGGGGCTGGCACCCCTCCACTTT. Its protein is CASSIDRGLAPLHF.

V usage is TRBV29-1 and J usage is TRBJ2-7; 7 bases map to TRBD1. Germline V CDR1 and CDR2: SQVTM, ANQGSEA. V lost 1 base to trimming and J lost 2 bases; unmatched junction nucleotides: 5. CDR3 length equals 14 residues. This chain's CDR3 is CSVEAPGTAYEQYF. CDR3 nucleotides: TGCAGCGTTGAAGCCCCCGGGACAGCCTACGAGCAGTACTTC.

CDR3 sequence: CASSIVGTGGYTF. Here the CDR3 DNA reads TGTGCCAGTAGTATCGTCGGCACCGGGGGCTACACCTTC. The chain combines TRBV19 with TRBJ1-2; D is unresolved. The ends were cut back, 3 bases at V and 8 bases at J, with 13 bases in the middle. Germline V gene sequence: CDR1 LNHDA, CDR2 SQIVND (reference sequence). This CDR3 is built from 13 residues.

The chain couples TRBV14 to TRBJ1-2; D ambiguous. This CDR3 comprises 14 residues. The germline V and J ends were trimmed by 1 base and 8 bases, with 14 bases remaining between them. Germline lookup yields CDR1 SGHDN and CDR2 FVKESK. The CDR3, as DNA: TGTGCCAGCAGCCAAGTGAGGTCACCCGGGGGCTACACCTTC. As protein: CASSQVRSPGGYTF.

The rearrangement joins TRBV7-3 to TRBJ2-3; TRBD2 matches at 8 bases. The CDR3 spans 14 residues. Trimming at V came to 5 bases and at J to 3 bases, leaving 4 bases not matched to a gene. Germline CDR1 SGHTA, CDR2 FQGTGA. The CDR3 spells CASSPGTRTDTQYF. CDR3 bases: TGTGCCAGCAGCCCCGGGACTAGAACAGATACGCAGTATTTT.